This section outlines one T cell receptor (beta chain) sequence together with its context. Its antigen is unknown. This sample is drawn from a study of graft-versus-host responses after intestinal transplantation. Findings and limits, study-wide: Graft-donor T cell macrochimerism in patients accompanied high graft-versus-host to host-versus-graft clonal ratios in allografts.

The CDR3 consists of 13 residues. The germline V gene encodes CDR1 ENHRY and CDR2 SYGVKD. With 8 bases clipped from V and 3 bases from J, the junction kept 6 bases outside the gene matches. Repertoires were generated with immunoSEQ multiplex PCR, while TCRdb's copy carries only in-frame clones and drops some. Among 80,000 to 90,000 clones listed, around 90% were seen once. The V and J genes are TRBV10-3 and TRBJ2-7; 8 bases line up with TRBD1. This clonotype originated in a human donor who received an intestinal transplant. Source: unstimulated CD4+ T cells sorted from spleen or lymph node cells, taken before intestinal transplant. CDR3: CAIGGQGVYEQYF. CDR3 sequence (DNA): TGTGCCATCGGTGGACAGGGTGTCTACGAGCAGTACTTC.